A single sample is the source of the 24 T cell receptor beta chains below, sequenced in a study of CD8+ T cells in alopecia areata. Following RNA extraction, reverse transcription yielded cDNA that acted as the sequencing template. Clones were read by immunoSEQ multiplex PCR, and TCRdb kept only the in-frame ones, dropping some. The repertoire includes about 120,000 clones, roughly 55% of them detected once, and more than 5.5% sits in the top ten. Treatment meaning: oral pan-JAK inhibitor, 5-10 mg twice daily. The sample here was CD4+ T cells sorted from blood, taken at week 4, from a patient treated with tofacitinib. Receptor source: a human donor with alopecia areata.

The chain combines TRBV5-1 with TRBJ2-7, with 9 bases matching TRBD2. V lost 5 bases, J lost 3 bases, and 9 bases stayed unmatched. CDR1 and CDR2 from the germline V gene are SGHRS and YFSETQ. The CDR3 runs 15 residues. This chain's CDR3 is CASSYNSGGHYEQYF. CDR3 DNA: TGCGCCAGCAGTTATAATAGCGGGGGACACTACGAGCAGTACTTC. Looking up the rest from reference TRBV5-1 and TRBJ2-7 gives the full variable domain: KAGVTQTPRYLIKTRGQQVTLSCSPISGHRSVSWYQQTPGQGLQFLFEYFSETQRNKGNFPGRFSGRQFSNSRSEMNVSTLELGDSALYLCASSYNSGGHYEQYFGPGTRLTVT.

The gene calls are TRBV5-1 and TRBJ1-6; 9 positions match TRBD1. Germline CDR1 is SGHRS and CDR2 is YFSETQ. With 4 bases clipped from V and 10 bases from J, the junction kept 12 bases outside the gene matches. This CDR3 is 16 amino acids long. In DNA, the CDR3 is TGCGCCAGCAGCCCCCGGACAGGGGCACCGAAGTCACCCCTCCACTTT. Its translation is CASSPRTGAPKSPLHF.

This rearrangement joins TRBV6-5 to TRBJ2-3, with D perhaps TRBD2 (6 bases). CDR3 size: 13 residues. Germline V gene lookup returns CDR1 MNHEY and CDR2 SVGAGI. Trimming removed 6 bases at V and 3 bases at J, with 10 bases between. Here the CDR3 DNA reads TGTGCCAGCAGACGGGACTCTACAGATACGCAGTATTTT. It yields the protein CASRRDSTDTQYF.

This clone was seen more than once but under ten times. This chain's CDR3 is CASSTTTVSGTEAFF. The CDR3 nucleotides are TGTGCCAGCAGCACCACGACAGTATCGGGCACTGAAGCTTTCTTT. The chain joins TRBV7-9 to TRBJ1-1, with D possibly matching TRBD1 (5 bases). V was trimmed by 5 bases and J by 4 bases, leaving 17 bases between them. CDR1 and CDR2 (germline): SEHNR, FQNEAQ (reference sequence). This CDR3 comprises 15 residues.

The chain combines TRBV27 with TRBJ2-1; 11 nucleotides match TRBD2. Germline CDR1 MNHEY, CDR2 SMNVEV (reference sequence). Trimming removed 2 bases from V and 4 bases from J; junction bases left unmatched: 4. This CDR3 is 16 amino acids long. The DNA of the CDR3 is TGTGCCAGCAGTTTAAGAAGGACTAGCGGGTACAATGAGCAGTTCTTC. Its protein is CASSLRRTSGYNEQFF.

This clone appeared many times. CDR3 bases: TGCGCCAGCAGCCAAGACGGCGGGGGGGCCAACGTCCTGACTTTC. Amino acids: CASSQDGGGANVLTF. The rearrangement links TRBV4-1 to TRBJ2-6; possible D gene TRBD2, 5 bases. The CDR3 totals 15 residues. Germline-derived CDR1 and CDR2 are MGHRA and YSYEKL. With 0 bases removed from V and 4 bases from J, the gap between germline ends came to 7 bases.

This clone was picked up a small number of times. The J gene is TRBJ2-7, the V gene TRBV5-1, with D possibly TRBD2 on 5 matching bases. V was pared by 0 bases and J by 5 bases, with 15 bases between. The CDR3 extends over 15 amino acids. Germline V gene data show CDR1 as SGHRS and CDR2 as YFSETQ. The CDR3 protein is CASSLEGLGENEQYF. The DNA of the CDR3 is TGCGCCAGCAGCTTGGAAGGTCTGGGAGAGAACGAGCAGTACTTC.

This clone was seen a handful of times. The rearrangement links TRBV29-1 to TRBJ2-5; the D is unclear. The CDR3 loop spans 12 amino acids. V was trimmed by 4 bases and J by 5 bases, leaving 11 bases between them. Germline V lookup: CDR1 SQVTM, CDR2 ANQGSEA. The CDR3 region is CSVVPQTETQYF. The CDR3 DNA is TGCAGCGTTGTTCCCCAGACGGAGACCCAGTACTTC.

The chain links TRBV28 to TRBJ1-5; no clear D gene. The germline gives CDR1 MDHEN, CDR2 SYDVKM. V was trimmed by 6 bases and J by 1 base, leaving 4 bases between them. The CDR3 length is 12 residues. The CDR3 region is CASSRSNQPQHF. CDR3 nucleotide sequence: TGTGCCAGCAGCCGAAGCAATCAGCCCCAGCATTTT.

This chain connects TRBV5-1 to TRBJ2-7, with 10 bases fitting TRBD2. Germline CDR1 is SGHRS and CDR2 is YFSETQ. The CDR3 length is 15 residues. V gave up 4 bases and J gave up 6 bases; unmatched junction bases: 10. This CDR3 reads CASSPASGSVSEQYF. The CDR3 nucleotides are TGCGCCAGCAGCCCTGCTAGCGGGAGTGTGTCCGAGCAGTACTTC.

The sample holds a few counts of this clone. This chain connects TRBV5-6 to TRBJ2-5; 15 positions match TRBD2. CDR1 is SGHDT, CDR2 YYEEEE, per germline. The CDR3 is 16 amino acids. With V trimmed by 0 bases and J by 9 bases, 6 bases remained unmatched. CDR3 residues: CASSLAPRTSGGAQYF. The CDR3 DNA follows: TGTGCCAGCAGCTTGGCCCCGCGGACTAGCGGGGGGGCCCAGTACTTC.

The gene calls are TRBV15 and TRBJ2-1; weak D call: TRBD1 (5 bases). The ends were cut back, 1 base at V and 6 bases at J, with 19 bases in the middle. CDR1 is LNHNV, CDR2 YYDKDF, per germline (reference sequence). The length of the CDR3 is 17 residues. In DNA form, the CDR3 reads TGTGCCACCAGCAGAGGACAGTTCCATGCCCTGGGCAATGAGCAGTTCTTC. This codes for CATSRGQFHALGNEQFF.

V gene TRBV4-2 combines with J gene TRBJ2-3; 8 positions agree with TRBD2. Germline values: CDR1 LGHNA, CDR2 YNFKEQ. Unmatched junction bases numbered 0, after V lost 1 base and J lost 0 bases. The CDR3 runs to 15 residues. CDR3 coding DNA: TGTGCCAGCAGCCAAGGCGGGGGGAGCACAGATACGCAGTATTTT. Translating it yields CASSQGGGSTDTQYF.

CDR3 residues: CSVALWTGVGTEAFF. CDR3 DNA sequence: TGCAGCGTAGCCCTCTGGACAGGGGTTGGGACTGAAGCTTTCTTT. The chain is built from TRBV29-1 and TRBJ1-1; TRBD1 matches 9 bases. This CDR3 is 15 amino acids long. The V segment lost 6 bases and the J segment 5 bases; nucleotides outside the gene matches: 13. Germline V gene lookup returns CDR1 SQVTM and CDR2 ANQGSEA.

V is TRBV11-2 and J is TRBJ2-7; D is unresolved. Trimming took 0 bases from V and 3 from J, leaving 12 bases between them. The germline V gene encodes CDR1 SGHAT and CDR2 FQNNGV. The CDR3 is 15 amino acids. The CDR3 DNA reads TGTGCCAGCAGCTTAGATTTAAGGGCGGACTACGAGCAGTACTTC. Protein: CASSLDLRADYEQYF.

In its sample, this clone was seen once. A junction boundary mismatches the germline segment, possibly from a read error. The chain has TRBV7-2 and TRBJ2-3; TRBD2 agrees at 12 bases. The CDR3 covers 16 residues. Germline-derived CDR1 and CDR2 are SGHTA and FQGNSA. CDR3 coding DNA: TGCGCCAGCAGCCGCAAGACTAGCGGGGGACCAGATACGCAGTATTTT. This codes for CASSRKTSGGPDTQYF. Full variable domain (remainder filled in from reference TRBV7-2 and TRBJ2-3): GAGVSQSPSNKVTEKGKDVELRCDPISGHTALYWYRQSLGQGLEFLIYFQGNSAPDKSGLPSDRFSAERTGGSVSTLTIQRTQQEDSAVYLCASSRKTSGGPDTQYFGPGTRLTVL.

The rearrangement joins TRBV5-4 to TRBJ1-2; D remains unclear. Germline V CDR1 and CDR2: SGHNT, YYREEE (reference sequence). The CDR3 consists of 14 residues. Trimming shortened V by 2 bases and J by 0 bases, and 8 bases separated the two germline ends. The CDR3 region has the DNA TGTGCCAGCAGCTTTGACCCAGCTAACTATGGCTACACCTTC. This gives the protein CASSFDPANYGYTF.

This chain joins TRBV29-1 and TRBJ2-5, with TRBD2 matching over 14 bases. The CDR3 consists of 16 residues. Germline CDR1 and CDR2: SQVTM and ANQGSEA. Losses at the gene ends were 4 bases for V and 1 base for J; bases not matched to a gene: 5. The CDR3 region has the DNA TGCAGCGTTGTCGTAGGGACTAGCGGGGGCCAAGAGACCCAGTACTTC. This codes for CSVVVGTSGGQETQYF.

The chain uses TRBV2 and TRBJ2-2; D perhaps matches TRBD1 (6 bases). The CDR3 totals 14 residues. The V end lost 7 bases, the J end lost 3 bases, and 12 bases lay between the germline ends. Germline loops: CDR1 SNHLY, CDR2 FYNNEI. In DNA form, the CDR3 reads TGTGCCAGCACCAAGGGGGATTACACCGGGGAGCTGTTTTTT. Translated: CASTKGDYTGELFF.

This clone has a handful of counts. The CDR3, as DNA: TGCGCCAGCAGCTTGGCTCAGGGTACTAATGAGCAGTTCTTC. Translating it yields CASSLAQGTNEQFF. The chain carries TRBV5-1 and TRBJ2-1; maybe TRBD1 (5 bases). The V gene's germline CDR1 is SGHRS and CDR2 YFSETQ. This CDR3 is 14 amino acids long. V was clipped by 0 bases and J by 7 bases, with 11 bases between them.

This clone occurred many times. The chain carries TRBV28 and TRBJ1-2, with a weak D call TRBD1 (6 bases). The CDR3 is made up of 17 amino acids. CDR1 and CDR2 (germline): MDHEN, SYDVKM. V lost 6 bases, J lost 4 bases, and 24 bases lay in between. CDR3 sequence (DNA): TGTGCCAGCAGGGGGACCGTACAGGACAGATCCTCCTATGGCTACACCTTC. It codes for CASRGTVQDRSSYGYTF.

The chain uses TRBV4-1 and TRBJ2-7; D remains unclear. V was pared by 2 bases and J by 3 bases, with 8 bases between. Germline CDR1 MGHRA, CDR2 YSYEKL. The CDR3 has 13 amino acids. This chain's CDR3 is CASSQTTGYEQYF. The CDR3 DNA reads TGCGCCAGCAGCCAAACGACTGGCTACGAGCAGTACTTC.

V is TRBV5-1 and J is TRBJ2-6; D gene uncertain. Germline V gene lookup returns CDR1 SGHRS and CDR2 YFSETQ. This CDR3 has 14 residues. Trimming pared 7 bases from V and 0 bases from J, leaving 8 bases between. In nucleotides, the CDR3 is TGCGCCAGCCGCACGGGCTCTGGGGCCAACGTCCTGACTTTC. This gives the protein CASRTGSGANVLTF.

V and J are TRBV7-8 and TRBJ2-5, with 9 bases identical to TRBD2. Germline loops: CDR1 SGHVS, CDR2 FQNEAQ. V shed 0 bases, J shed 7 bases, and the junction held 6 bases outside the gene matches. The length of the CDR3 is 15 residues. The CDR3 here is CASSLASGGPATQYF. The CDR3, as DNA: TGTGCCAGCAGCTTAGCGAGCGGGGGGCCGGCGACCCAGTACTTC. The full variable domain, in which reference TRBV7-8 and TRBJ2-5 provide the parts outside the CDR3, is GAGVSQSPRYKVAKRGQDVALRCDPISGHVSLFWYQQALGQGPEFLTYFQNEAQLDKSGLPSDRFFAERPEGSVSTLKIQRTQQEDSAVYLCASSLASGGPATQYFGPGTRLLVL.